Listed below are T cell receptor beta chains from one sample, sequenced in a study of T cell repertoires in cytomegalovirus infection. TCRdb itself ran the reads through MiXCR, one entry per CDR3 protein. The profile shows fewer than 400,000 distinct CDR3 sequences, less than 20% of them singletons. The sequencing sample was made of PBMCs. The receptors were sampled from a human donor in good health (CMV status not recorded). Some clones in this sample may be carry-over from other donors' samples. CDR3s include the opening cysteine and the closing phenylalanine or tryptophan. The order of the fields is clone size, D gene, J gene, V gene, CDR3 protein, CDR3 DNA. A D gene is named only where the DNA matches it firmly. Clone size is given for some rows only: seen once, a few or many times, or a class if the clone is expanded.

clone_size: many
d_call: .
j_call: TRBJ1-6
v_call: TRBV11-2
cdr3_aa: CASSSTGLGGFNSPLHF
cdr3_nt: TGTGCCAGCAGCTCAACAGGGTTAGGTGGCTTTAATTCACCCCTCCACTTT

clone_size: .
d_call: .
j_call: TRBJ1-1
v_call: TRBV29-1
cdr3_aa: CSVSRPLNTEAFF
cdr3_nt: TGCAGCGTTAGCAGGCCCCTCAACACTGAAGCTTTCTTT

clone_size: many
d_call: TRBD1
j_call: TRBJ1-5
v_call: TRBV12-3/TRBV12-4
cdr3_aa: CASSFGTGGQPQHF
cdr3_nt: TGTGCCAGCAGTTTCGGGACAGGGGGTCAGCCCCAGCATTTT

clone_size: few
d_call: .
j_call: TRBJ1-1
v_call: TRBV2
cdr3_aa: CASSSQVGAFF
cdr3_nt: TGTGCCAGCAGTTCCCAAGTTGGGGCTTTCTTT

clone_size: few
d_call: .
j_call: TRBJ2-4
v_call: TRBV18
cdr3_aa: CASSQRLLDIQYF
cdr3_nt: TGTGCCAGCTCACAGAGGTTACTGGACATTCAGTACTTC

clone_size: .
d_call: .
j_call: TRBJ2-7
v_call: TRBV7-8
cdr3_aa: CASAPSRYEQYF
cdr3_nt: TGTGCCAGCGCCCCTAGTAGGTACGAGCAGTACTTC

clone_size: many
d_call: TRBD1
j_call: TRBJ1-4
v_call: TRBV7-9
cdr3_aa: CASRGTGIVEEKLFF
cdr3_nt: TGTGCCAGCCGGGGGACAGGGATTGTGGAGGAAAAACTGTTTTTT

clone_size: many
d_call: .
j_call: TRBJ2-3
v_call: TRBV7-2
cdr3_aa: CASSLVGGGSDTQYF
cdr3_nt: TGTGCCAGCAGCTTAGTAGGTGGGGGTTCAGATACGCAGTATTTT

clone_size: .
d_call: TRBD1
j_call: TRBJ2-7
v_call: TRBV5-4
cdr3_aa: CASSFSGTAVYEQYF
cdr3_nt: TGTGCCAGCAGCTTCTCGGGGACAGCTGTGTACGAGCAGTACTTC

clone_size: .
d_call: .
j_call: TRBJ2-3
v_call: TRBV7-8
cdr3_aa: CASSQSGGTQYF
cdr3_nt: TGTGCCAGCAGCCAATCGGGCGGTACGCAGTATTTT

clone_size: .
d_call: .
j_call: TRBJ1-2
v_call: TRBV27
cdr3_aa: CASSTAGRGYGYTF
cdr3_nt: TGTGCCAGCAGTACTGCGGGGCGTGGGTATGGCTACACCTTC

clone_size: many
d_call: .
j_call: TRBJ2-7
v_call: TRBV7-9
cdr3_aa: CASSPGGKASYEQYF
cdr3_nt: TGTGCCAGCAGCCCCGGGGGTAAAGCCTCCTACGAGCAGTACTTC

clone_size: many
d_call: .
j_call: TRBJ1-5
v_call: TRBV4-1
cdr3_aa: CASSQLGVGQPQHF
cdr3_nt: TGCGCCAGCAGCCAATTGGGGGTAGGGCAGCCCCAGCATTTT

clone_size: .
d_call: .
j_call: TRBJ2-1
v_call: TRBV6-2/TRBV6-3
cdr3_aa: CASTEPSEKQFF
cdr3_nt: TGTGCCAGCACTGAACCTAGCGAGAAGCAGTTCTTC

clone_size: few
d_call: .
j_call: TRBJ2-2
v_call: TRBV15
cdr3_aa: CATSINRETGELFF
cdr3_nt: TGTGCCACCAGCATAAATCGGGAAACCGGGGAGCTGTTTTTT

clone_size: .
d_call: .
j_call: TRBJ1-5
v_call: TRBV12-3/TRBV12-4
cdr3_aa: CASSFGVHQPQHF
cdr3_nt: TGTGCCAGCAGTTTCGGGGTTCATCAGCCCCAGCATTTT

clone_size: .
d_call: TRBD2
j_call: TRBJ2-7
v_call: TRBV7-2
cdr3_aa: CASSLGGNISPQQYF
cdr3_nt: TGTGCCAGCAGCCTGGGGGGGAATATAAGCCCACAGCAGTACTTC

clone_size: many
d_call: .
j_call: TRBJ2-3
v_call: TRBV15
cdr3_aa: CATSREIADTDTQYF
cdr3_nt: TGTGCCACCAGCAGGGAAATAGCGGACACAGATACGCAGTATTTT

clone_size: many
d_call: .
j_call: TRBJ2-1
v_call: TRBV7-2
cdr3_aa: CASSPERYNEQFF
cdr3_nt: TGTGCCAGCAGCCCTGAGCGGTACAATGAGCAGTTCTTC

clone_size: many
d_call: .
j_call: TRBJ1-1
v_call: TRBV6-2/TRBV6-3
cdr3_aa: CASSYTPGGLNTEAFF
cdr3_nt: TGTGCCAGCAGTTACACCCCAGGAGGACTGAACACTGAAGCTTTCTTT

clone_size: many
d_call: .
j_call: TRBJ2-7
v_call: TRBV7-9
cdr3_aa: CASSLDGTPHEQYF
cdr3_nt: TGTGCCAGCAGCTTAGACGGGACGCCCCACGAGCAGTACTTC

clone_size: .
d_call: .
j_call: TRBJ2-3
v_call: TRBV11-2
cdr3_aa: CASSLIPRADTQYF
cdr3_nt: TGTGCCAGCAGCTTGATCCCCCGGGCGGATACGCAGTATTTT

clone_size: few
d_call: TRBD1
j_call: TRBJ1-1
v_call: TRBV2
cdr3_aa: CATRTGNTEAFF
cdr3_nt: TGTGCCACCCGGACAGGGAACACTGAAGCTTTCTTT

clone_size: .
d_call: .
j_call: TRBJ2-5
v_call: TRBV12-3/TRBV12-4
cdr3_aa: CASSPIYPLDQYF
cdr3_nt: TGTGCCAGCAGTCCGATCTACCCACTGGACCAGTACTTC

clone_size: many
d_call: .
j_call: TRBJ1-1
v_call: TRBV6-4
cdr3_aa: CASSVDRNTEAFF
cdr3_nt: TGTGCCAGCAGCGTCGACAGGAACACTGAAGCTTTCTTT

clone_size: many
d_call: TRBD2
j_call: TRBJ2-3
v_call: TRBV4-2
cdr3_aa: CASSQEGAGGLPDTQYF
cdr3_nt: TGTGCCAGCAGCCAAGAGGGCGCGGGAGGACTTCCAGATACGCAGTATTTT

clone_size: many
d_call: TRBD1
j_call: TRBJ1-5
v_call: TRBV19
cdr3_aa: CASSPSTGVGNQPQHF
cdr3_nt: TGTGCCAGTAGTCCGTCTACAGGGGTAGGGAATCAGCCCCAGCATTTT

clone_size: few
d_call: .
j_call: TRBJ2-5
v_call: TRBV3-1
cdr3_aa: CASSQDGGGVETQYF
cdr3_nt: TGTGCCAGCAGCCAAGATGGCGGGGGCGTAGAGACCCAGTACTTC